This TCR beta chain comes out of a study of cytomegalovirus exposure and HLA in healthy donors. This PCR relied on a set of 60 Vbeta primers and 13 Jbeta primers. Profiled with immunoSEQ multiplex PCR; TCRdb holds only in-frame clones, not every one. The sample has about 180,000 clones, roughly 79% seen once; the top ten hold 1.3%. The junction had 23 bases not matched to a gene; V was cut back by 6 bases and J by 6 bases. Germline CDR1 is ENHRY and CDR2 is SYGVKD. The CDR3 sequence is 21 residues long. This clone was counted only a few times. The sample comprised PBMCs. This receptor was taken from a man aged 30 to 45 in good health and CMV-seronegative. The genes are TRBV10-3 and TRBJ2-1, with 13 bases identical to TRBD2. CDR3 loop: CAISTTWTSGRSGLRVNEQFF. In DNA, the CDR3 is TGTGCCATCAGCACTACTTGGACTAGCGGGAGATCCGGCTTGCGAGTCAATGAGCAGTTCTTC.